This T cell receptor (beta chain) was observed in a study of shared clonotypes between healthy human individuals. Repertoires were generated with immunoSEQ multiplex PCR, while TCRdb's copy carries only in-frame clones and drops some. The sample lists around 2,100,000 clones; about 95% were seen once. With 2 bases removed from V and 7 bases from J, the gap between germline ends came to 7 bases. The CDR3 is 11 residues long. Germline V gene sequence: CDR1 SGHDT, CDR2 YYEEEE. Only CD45RO-negative cells positively selected for CCR7 counted as naive CD8 cells, so terminally differentiated effector memory CD45RA+ cells were excluded.

This receptor was taken from a man between 18 and 29 years old in good health. The chain is built from TRBV5-6 and TRBJ2-7; D ambiguous. The material sequenced was naive CD8+ T cells sorted from blood. The CDR3 sequence is CASSFGEEQYF. As DNA, the CDR3 is TGTGCCAGCAGCTTTGGTGAAGAGCAGTACTTC.